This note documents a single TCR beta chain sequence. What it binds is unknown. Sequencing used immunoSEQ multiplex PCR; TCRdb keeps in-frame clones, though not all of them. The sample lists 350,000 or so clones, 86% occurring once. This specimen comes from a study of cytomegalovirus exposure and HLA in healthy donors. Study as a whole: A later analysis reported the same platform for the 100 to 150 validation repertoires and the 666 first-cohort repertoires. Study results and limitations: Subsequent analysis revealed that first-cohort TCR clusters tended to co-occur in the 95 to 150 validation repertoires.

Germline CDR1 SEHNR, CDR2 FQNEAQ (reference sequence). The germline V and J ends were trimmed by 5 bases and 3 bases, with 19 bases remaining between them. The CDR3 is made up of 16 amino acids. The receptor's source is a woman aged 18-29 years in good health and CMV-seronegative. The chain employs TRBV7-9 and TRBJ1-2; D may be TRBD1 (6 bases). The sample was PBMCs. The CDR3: CASSPSTGIEYYGYTF. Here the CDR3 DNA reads TGTGCCAGCAGCCCAAGTACAGGGATCGAATACTATGGCTACACCTTC.